This T cell receptor (beta chain) was documented in a study of T cells in Graves' hyperthyroidism and ophthalmopathy. Study-wide results and caveats: Ophthalmopathy cases were set apart from stable hyperthyroidism by a 13 V-J model.

The table lists this clonotype with many counts. What it binds is unknown. The CDR3 covers 14 residues. V gave up 7 bases and J gave up 4 bases, with 16 bases separating them. Germline-derived CDR1 and CDR2 are MNHEY and SMNVEV (reference sequence). Amplification of TCR beta CDR3 regions used RNA as the template. The study used the HTBI primer set for a first-round RT-PCR of the TCR CDR3. MiXCR was run by TCRdb on the multiplex PCR reads, yielding one entry per CDR3 protein. The sample has more than 450,000 distinct CDR3 sequences; around 15% are singletons. V is TRBV27 and J is TRBJ2-5, with a weak D call TRBD2 (6 bases). The origin of this receptor is a woman in her 40s with Graves' hyperthyroidism. The sample taken for sequencing was blood. Here the CDR3 DNA reads TGTGCCAGCAAGCTCTTTGGAGGGTCAGAGACCCAGTACTTC. Its translation is CASKLFGGSETQYF.